This T cell receptor (beta chain) emerged from a study of T-cell memory formation after mild COVID-19. MiXCR was run by TCRdb on the 5' RACE reads, yielding one entry per CDR3 protein. The sample records some 190,000 distinct CDR3 sequences, about 17% being singletons. V lost 4 bases, J lost 3 bases, and 5 bases stayed unmatched. In germline, CDR1 is KGHSH, CDR2 LQKENI. The CDR3 extends over 14 amino acids. This sequence joins TRBV18 and TRBJ1-1; TRBD1 agrees at 7 bases. Source material: PBMCs or a T cell subset sorted from them (not recorded which). The clonotype was recovered from an adult woman who had mild COVID-19 (a few samples of this study predate the infection). Cell type and time point are not known. As DNA, the CDR3 is TGTGCCAGCTCACGACAGGGTCTCGACACTGAAGCTTTCTTT. Amino acid sequence: CASSRQGLDTEAFF.